Following are 23 T cell receptor beta chains from one sample sequenced in a study of T-cell reconstitution after alpha-beta-depleted transplantation in children. Construction of the TCRbeta library involved unique molecular identifiers. TCRdb processed the PCR reads anew with MiXCR; each CDR3 protein has one entry. Of roughly 74,000 distinct CDR3 sequences in the sample, 15% to 20% were seen once. Material: PBMCs, mostly from graft donor cells, obtained 360 days after TCRalphabeta/CD19-depleted stem cell transplant. These receptor sequences come from a male patient aged 2 to 10 who had a stem cell transplant for acute lymphoblastic leukemia, so the T cells may come from the graft donor.

The sample holds a few counts of this clonotype. The V call is TRBV25-1, the J call TRBJ2-5; 7 bases map to TRBD1. The V gene's germline CDR1 is MGHDK and CDR2 SYGVNS. The CDR3 has 15 residues. V lost 2 bases and J lost 5; bases outside the gene matches: 8. The CDR3 DNA is TGTGCCAGCAGTGAACAATACAGGGGCGCGGAGACCCAGTACTTC. This translates into CASSEQYRGAETQYF.

This chain uses TRBV20-1 with TRBJ2-1; 7 nucleotides agree with TRBD2. Germline-derived CDR1 and CDR2 are DFQATT and SNEGSKA (reference sequence). CDR3 length: 16 residues. CDR3 nucleotide sequence: TGCTGTGTCTGGGGCGGGGGTCGGGATCCCTACAATGAGCAGTTCTTC. Its protein is CCVWGGGRDPYNEQFF.

This clonotype has a handful of counts. The V and J genes are TRBV5-6 and TRBJ2-1; 7 bases match TRBD2. The CDR3 covers 13 residues. Germline CDR1 and CDR2: SGHDT and YYEEEE. V trimming: 3 bases; J trimming: 7 bases; junction bases outside the gene matches: 4. This chain's CDR3 is CASSSMGGNEQFF. CDR3 nucleotides: TGTGCCAGCAGCTCGATGGGAGGGAATGAGCAGTTCTTC.

In its sample, this clonotype was seen many times. The chain joins TRBV24-1 to TRBJ2-3; D is perhaps TRBD1 (5 bases). There are 15 residues in the CDR3. Trimming removed 7 bases at V and 1 base at J, with 14 bases between. Germline lookup yields CDR1 KGHDR and CDR2 SFDVKD. CDR3: CATSEPLTGTDTQYF. CDR3 DNA sequence: TGTGCCACCAGCGAACCGCTGACAGGCACAGATACGCAGTATTTT.

This chain joins TRBV4-1 and TRBJ2-2; 15 bases agree with TRBD2. Germline CDR1 and CDR2: MGHRA and YSYEKL. V trimming: 4 bases; J trimming: 7 bases; junction bases outside the gene matches: 4. The length of the CDR3 is 16 residues. CDR3 coding DNA: TGCGCCAGCAGCCGTTGGGGACTAGCGGGAGGCGGGGAGCTGTTTTTT. Amino acids: CASSRWGLAGGGELFF.

This clonotype appeared a few times. The genes are TRBV20-1 and TRBJ2-1; D might be TRBD1 (6 bases). V was pared by 3 bases and J by 11 bases, with 23 bases between. Germline loops: CDR1 DFQATT, CDR2 SNEGSKA (reference sequence). This CDR3 contains 15 residues. The CDR3 protein is CSARDPRTYRDKQFF. The CDR3 nucleotides are TGCAGTGCTAGGGACCCTAGGACTTACAGGGATAAGCAGTTCTTC.

This clonotype was observed a few times. CDR3 DNA: TGTGCCAGCAGCCTAATAAAAGGCTACACCTTC. It specifies CASSLIKGYTF. V usage is TRBV7-9 and J usage is TRBJ1-2; D not resolved. V lost 5 bases and J 8 bases, leaving 9 bases between the germline ends. Germline CDR1 reads SEHNR; CDR2 reads FQNEAQ (reference sequence). This CDR3 comprises 11 residues.

The sample holds a few counts of this clonotype. V usage is TRBV6-1 and J usage is TRBJ2-7; TRBD1 aligns across 9 bases. CDR1 and CDR2 (germline): MNHNS, SASEGT. This CDR3 has 15 amino acids. With 4 bases clipped from V and 2 bases from J, the junction kept 6 bases outside the gene matches. The CDR3 region has the DNA TGTGCCAGCAGTGCAAGAGACAGGGGGACCTACGAGCAGTACTTC. Protein: CASSARDRGTYEQYF.

The chain has TRBV5-1 and TRBJ2-3; 8 nucleotides line up with TRBD2. CDR3 length equals 15 residues. The V and J ends lost 2 bases and 3 bases, in that order; junction bases with no gene match: 5. Germline-derived CDR1 and CDR2 are SGHRS and YFSETQ. This chain's CDR3 is CASSLRSSGTDTQYF. For the CDR3, the DNA is TGCGCCAGCAGCTTAAGGTCTAGCGGGACAGATACGCAGTATTTT. Together with reference TRBV5-1 and TRBJ2-3, the CDR3 gives the full variable domain: KAGVTQTPRYLIKTRGQQVTLSCSPISGHRSVSWYQQTPGQGLQFLFEYFSETQRNKGNFPGRFSGRQFSNSRSEMNVSTLELGDSALYLCASSLRSSGTDTQYFGPGTRLTVL.

This clonotype was detected only a few times. The V call is TRBV12-3 or TRBV12-4, the J call TRBJ2-1; 8 bases map to TRBD2. This CDR3 contains 14 residues. With V trimmed by 5 bases and J by 6 bases, 6 bases remained unmatched. The DNA for the CDR3 is TGTGCCAGCAGTCCCGGGACTAGAAGCAATGAGCAGTTCTTC. It is translated as CASSPGTRSNEQFF.

Ten or more counts support this clonotype. The rearrangement joins TRBV12-3 or TRBV12-4 to TRBJ2-7; a weak D match, TRBD2 (7 bases). The ends were cut back, 4 bases at V and 7 bases at J, with 20 bases in the middle. The CDR3 sequence is 15 residues long. CDR3 amino acids: CASSSPHRRGGEQYF. Here the CDR3 DNA reads TGTGCCAGCAGTTCCCCTCACAGGAGGGGGGGAGAGCAGTACTTC.

The rearrangement joins TRBV5-1 to TRBJ2-6; the D gene is possibly TRBD2 (5 bases). With 0 bases removed from V and 0 bases from J, the gap between germline ends came to 16 bases. The CDR3 contains 19 residues. Germline values: CDR1 SGHRS, CDR2 YFSETQ. The DNA for the CDR3 is TGCGCCAGCAGCTTGGCAACGGGCGGGCCCTACTCTGGGGCCAACGTCCTGACTTTC. Its translation is CASSLATGGPYSGANVLTF. Full variable domain (remainder filled in from reference TRBV5-1 and TRBJ2-6): KAGVTQTPRYLIKTRGQQVTLSCSPISGHRSVSWYQQTPGQGLQFLFEYFSETQRNKGNFPGRFSGRQFSNSRSEMNVSTLELGDSALYLCASSLATGGPYSGANVLTFGAGSRLTVL.

Ten or more counts support this clonotype. The gene calls are TRBV29-1 and TRBJ2-5, with D possibly being TRBD1 or TRBD2 (6 bases each). Trimming took 3 bases from V and 4 from J, leaving 18 bases between them. Germline CDR1 and CDR2: SQVTM and ANQGSEA. The length of the CDR3 is 15 residues. The CDR3 region has the DNA TGCAGCGTTGACCTCCGGGGGCGAAGGAGAGAGACCCAGTACTTC. Protein product: CSVDLRGRRRETQYF.

The V call is TRBV5-1, the J call TRBJ2-3; 7 bases fit TRBD2. The length of the CDR3 is 16 residues. V lost 4 bases and J lost 2; bases outside the gene matches: 10. Germline lookup yields CDR1 SGHRS and CDR2 YFSETQ. The CDR3 DNA follows: TGCGCCAGCAGCCGCCCCCTACTAGCGAACACAGATACGCAGTATTTT. It codes for CASSRPLLANTDTQYF.

This clonotype was seen a few times. The chain joins TRBV5-1 to TRBJ2-1; 9 positions match TRBD2. The CDR3 has 18 residues. The germline CDR1 and CDR2 sequences are SGHRS and YFSETQ. Trimming removed 0 bases from V and 1 base from J; junction bases left unmatched: 8. The CDR3 DNA reads as TGCGCCAGCAGCTTGGTAGGTAGCGGGAGCTCATCCTACAATGAGCAGTTCTTC. This gives the protein CASSLVGSGSSSYNEQFF.

In its sample, this clonotype was seen a few times. The chain recombines TRBV11-3 with TRBJ2-1; possible D gene TRBD1, 6 bases. The CDR3 consists of 14 residues. Trimming took off 6 bases at V and 5 bases at J, with 14 bases between the two ends. Germline loops: CDR1 SGHNT, CDR2 YENEEA. The CDR3 loop is CASRGALFHNEQFF. CDR3 DNA sequence: TGTGCCAGCAGGGGGGCTTTATTCCACAATGAGCAGTTCTTC.

CDR3 DNA: TGTGCCAGTCCACCGGGACTAGGAAACACCGGGGAGCTGTTTTTT. Its protein product is CASPPGLGNTGELFF. V gene TRBV3-1 combines with J gene TRBJ2-2; TRBD2 agrees at 8 bases. This CDR3 has 15 residues. V was clipped by 9 bases and J by 2 bases; unmatched bases: 8. Germline V lookup: CDR1 LGHDT, CDR2 YNNKEL (reference sequence).

The rearrangement links TRBV15 to TRBJ2-6, with 8 bases lining up with TRBD2. Germline CDR1 LNHNV, CDR2 YYDKDF (reference sequence). This CDR3 comprises 18 residues. The J segment lost 0 bases and the V segment lost 1 base, leaving 5 bases of the junction unmatched. The CDR3, as DNA: TGTGCCACCAGCAGAGCGGGAGGGAGAGGCTCTGGGGCCAACGTCCTGACTTTC. Its translation: CATSRAGGRGSGANVLTF.

The rearrangement uses TRBV20-1 and TRBJ2-1, with 14 bases that match TRBD2. The CDR3 runs to 17 residues. V trimming: 4 bases; J trimming: 2 bases; junction bases outside the gene matches: 7. Germline loops: CDR1 DFQATT, CDR2 SNEGSKA (reference sequence). CDR3 in DNA: TGCAGTGCTATGTCCGGACTAGCGGGAGGAACCTACAATGAGCAGTTCTTC. Protein: CSAMSGLAGGTYNEQFF.

This clonotype was counted only a few times. This chain uses TRBV4-1 with TRBJ2-3; TRBD2 is a possible D gene (5 bases). The CDR3 covers 13 residues. V lost 5 bases and J lost 2, with 8 bases in between. Germline lookup yields CDR1 MGHRA and CDR2 YSYEKL. This chain's CDR3 is CASSRAATDTQYF. The CDR3 coding sequence is TGCGCCAGCAGCAGAGCGGCCACAGATACGCAGTATTTT.

The rearrangement uses TRBV6-1 and TRBJ2-5; D not certain. Germline V gives CDR1 MNHNS, CDR2 SASEGT. This CDR3 region has 14 residues. V was shortened by 6 bases and J by 1 base, with 12 bases between the two germline ends. DNA for the CDR3: TGTGCCAGCAGCCTTCGCTTGAGCCAAGAGACCCAGTACTTC. As protein: CASSLRLSQETQYF.

This clonotype was recorded a few times. The chain recombines TRBV7-9 with TRBJ2-2; D unresolved. Germline V gives CDR1 SEHNR, CDR2 FQNEAQ (reference sequence). Between the trimmed V and J ends, which lost 5 bases and 6 bases, there was a span of 7 bases. This CDR3 is 12 amino acids long. CDR3 nucleotide sequence: TGTGCCAGCAGCCCCGTTCCCGGGGAGCTGTTTTTT. This codes for CASSPVPGELFF.

Only a few counts were recorded for this clonotype. This chain connects TRBV3-1 to TRBJ2-5, with 11 bases identical to TRBD1. The CDR3 is 16 residues long. The V gene end was trimmed by 2 bases and the J gene end by 5 bases; junction bases not matched to a gene: 7. Germline V CDR1 and CDR2: LGHDT, YNNKEL (reference sequence). In DNA form, the CDR3 reads TGTGCCAGCAGCCAACAGGACAGGGGGCCGGGGGAGACCCAGTACTTC. It codes for CASSQQDRGPGETQYF.